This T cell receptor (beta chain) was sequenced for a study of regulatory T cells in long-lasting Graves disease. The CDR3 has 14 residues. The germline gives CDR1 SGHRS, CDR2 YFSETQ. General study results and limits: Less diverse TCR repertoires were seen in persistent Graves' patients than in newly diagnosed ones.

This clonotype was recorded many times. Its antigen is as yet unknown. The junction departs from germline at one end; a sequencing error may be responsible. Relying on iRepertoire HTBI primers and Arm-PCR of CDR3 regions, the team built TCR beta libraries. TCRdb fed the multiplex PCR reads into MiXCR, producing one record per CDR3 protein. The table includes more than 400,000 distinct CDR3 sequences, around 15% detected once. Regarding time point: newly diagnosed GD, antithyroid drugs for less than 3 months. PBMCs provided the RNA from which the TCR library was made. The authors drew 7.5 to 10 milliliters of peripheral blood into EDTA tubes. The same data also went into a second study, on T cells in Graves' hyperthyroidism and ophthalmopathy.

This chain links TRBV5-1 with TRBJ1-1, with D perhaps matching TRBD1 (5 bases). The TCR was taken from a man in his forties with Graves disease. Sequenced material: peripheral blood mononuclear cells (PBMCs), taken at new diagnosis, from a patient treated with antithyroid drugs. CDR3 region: CASSWEGQNTEAFF. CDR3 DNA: TGTGCCAGCAGCTGGGAAGGACAGAACACTGAAGCTTTCTTT.